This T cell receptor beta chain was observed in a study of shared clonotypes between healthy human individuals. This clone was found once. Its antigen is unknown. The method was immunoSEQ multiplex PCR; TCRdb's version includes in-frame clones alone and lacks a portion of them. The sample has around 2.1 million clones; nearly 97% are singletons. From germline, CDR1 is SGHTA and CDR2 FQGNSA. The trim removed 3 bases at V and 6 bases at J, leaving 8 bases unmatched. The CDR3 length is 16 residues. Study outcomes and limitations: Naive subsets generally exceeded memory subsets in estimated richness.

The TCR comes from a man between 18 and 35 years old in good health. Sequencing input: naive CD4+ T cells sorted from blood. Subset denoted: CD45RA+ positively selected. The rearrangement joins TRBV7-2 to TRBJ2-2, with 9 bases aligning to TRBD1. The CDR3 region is CASSLVVQGASGELFF. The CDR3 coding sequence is TGTGCCAGCAGCTTGGTGGTACAGGGGGCATCCGGGGAGCTGTTTTTT.